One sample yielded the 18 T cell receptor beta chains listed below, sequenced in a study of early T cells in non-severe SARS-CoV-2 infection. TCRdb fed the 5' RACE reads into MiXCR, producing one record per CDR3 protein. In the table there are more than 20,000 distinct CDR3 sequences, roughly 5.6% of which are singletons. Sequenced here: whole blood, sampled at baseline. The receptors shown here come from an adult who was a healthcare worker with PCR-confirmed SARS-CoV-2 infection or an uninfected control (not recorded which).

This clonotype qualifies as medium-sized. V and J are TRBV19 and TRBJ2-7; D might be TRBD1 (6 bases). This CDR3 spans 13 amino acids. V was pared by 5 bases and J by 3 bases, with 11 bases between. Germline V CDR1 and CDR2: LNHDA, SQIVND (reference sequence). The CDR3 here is CASSLRGFYEQYF. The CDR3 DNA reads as TGTGCCAGTAGTCTTAGGGGGTTCTACGAGCAGTACTTC. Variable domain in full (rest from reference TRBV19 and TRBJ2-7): DGGITQSPKYLFRKEGQNVTLSCEQNLNHDAMYWYRQDPGQGLRLIYYSQIVNDFQKGDIAEGYSVSREKKESFPLTVTSAQKNPTAFYLCASSLRGFYEQYFGPGTRLTVT.

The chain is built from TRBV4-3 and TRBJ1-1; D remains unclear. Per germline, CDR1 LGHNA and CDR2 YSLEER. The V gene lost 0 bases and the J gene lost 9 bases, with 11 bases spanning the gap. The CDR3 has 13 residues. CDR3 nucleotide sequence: TGCGCCAGCAGCCAAGATCGGGCCCAGAAAGCTTTCTTT. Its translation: CASSQDRAQKAFF.

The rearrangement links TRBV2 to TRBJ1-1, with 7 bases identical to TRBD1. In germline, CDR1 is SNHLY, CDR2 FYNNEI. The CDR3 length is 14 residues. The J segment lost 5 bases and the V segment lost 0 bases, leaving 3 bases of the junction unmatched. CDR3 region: CASSEATGETEAFF. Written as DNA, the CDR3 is TGTGCCAGCAGTGAAGCCACAGGGGAGACTGAAGCTTTCTTT.

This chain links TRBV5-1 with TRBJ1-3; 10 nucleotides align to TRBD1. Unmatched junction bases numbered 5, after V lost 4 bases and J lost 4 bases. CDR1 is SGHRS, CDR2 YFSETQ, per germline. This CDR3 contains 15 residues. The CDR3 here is CASSETGGLGNTIYF. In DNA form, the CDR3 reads TGCGCCAGCAGCGAGACAGGGGGCCTGGGAAACACCATATATTTT.

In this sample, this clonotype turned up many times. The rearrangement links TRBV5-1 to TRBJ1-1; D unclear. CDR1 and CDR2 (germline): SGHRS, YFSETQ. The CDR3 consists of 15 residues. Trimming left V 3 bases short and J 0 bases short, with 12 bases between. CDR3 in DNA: TGCGCCAGCAGCTCGGGAGGCAGCGTGAACACTGAAGCTTTCTTT. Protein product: CASSSGGSVNTEAFF.

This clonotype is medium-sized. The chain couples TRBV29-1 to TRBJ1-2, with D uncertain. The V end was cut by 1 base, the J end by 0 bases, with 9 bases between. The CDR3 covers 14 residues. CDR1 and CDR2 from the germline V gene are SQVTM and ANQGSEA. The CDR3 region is CSVEGSRSNYGYTF. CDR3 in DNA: TGCAGCGTTGAAGGGTCCCGCTCTAACTATGGCTACACCTTC.

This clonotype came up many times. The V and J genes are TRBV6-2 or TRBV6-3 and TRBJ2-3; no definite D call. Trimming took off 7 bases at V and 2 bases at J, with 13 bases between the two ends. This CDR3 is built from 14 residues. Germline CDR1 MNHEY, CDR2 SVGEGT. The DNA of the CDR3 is TGTGCCAGCACTCGGACCACTACCACAGATACGCAGTATTTT. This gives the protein CASTRTTTTDTQYF.

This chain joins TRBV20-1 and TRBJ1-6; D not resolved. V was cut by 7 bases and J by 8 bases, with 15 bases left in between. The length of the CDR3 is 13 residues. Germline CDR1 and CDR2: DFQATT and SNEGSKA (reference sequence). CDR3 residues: CSVMEQPDSPLHF. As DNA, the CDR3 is TGCAGTGTCATGGAGCAGCCGGATTCACCCCTCCACTTT.

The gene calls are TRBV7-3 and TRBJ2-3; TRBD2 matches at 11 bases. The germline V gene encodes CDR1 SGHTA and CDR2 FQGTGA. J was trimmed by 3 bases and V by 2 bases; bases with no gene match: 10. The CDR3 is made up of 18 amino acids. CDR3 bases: TGTGCCAGCAGCTTATTGCCGACTAGCGGGGAGTGGACAGATACGCAGTATTTT. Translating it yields CASSLLPTSGEWTDTQYF. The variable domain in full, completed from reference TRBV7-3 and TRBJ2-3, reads GAGVSQTPSNKVTEKGKYVELRCDPISGHTALYWYRQSLGQGPEFLIYFQGTGAADDSGLPNDRFFAVRPEGSVSTLKIQRTERGDSAVYLCASSLLPTSGEWTDTQYFGPGTRLTVL.

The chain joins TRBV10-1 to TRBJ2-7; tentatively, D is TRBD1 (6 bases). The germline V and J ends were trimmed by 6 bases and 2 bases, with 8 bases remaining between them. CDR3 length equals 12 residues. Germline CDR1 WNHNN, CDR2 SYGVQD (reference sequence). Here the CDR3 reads CASSTGTYEQYF. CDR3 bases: TGCGCCAGCAGCACAGGGACCTACGAGCAGTACTTC.

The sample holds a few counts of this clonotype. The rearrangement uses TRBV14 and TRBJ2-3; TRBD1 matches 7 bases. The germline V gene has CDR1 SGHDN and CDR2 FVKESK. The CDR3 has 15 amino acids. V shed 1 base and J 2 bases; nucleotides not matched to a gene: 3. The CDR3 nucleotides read TGTGCCAGCAGCCAAGCCGGGACAGCCACAGATACGCAGTATTTT. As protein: CASSQAGTATDTQYF. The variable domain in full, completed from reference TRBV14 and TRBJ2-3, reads EAGVTQFPSHSVIEKGQTVTLRCDPISGHDNLYWYRRVMGKEIKFLLHFVKESKQDESGMPNNRFLAERTGGTYSTLKVQPAELEDSGVYFCASSQAGTATDTQYFGPGTRLTVL.

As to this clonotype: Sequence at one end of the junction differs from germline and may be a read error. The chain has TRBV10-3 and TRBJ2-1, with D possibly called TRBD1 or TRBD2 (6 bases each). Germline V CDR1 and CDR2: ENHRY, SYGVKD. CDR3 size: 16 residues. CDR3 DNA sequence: TGTGCCATCAGTGGTGGCCCGGGGGCCAACTACAATGAGCAATTCTTC. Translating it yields CAISGGPGANYNEQFF.

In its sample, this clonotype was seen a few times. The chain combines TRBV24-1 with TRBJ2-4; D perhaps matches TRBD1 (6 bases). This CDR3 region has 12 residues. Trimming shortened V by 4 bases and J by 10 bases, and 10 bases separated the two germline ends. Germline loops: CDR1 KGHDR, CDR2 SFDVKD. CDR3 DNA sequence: TGTGCCACCAGTGACCAGACAGGTATTCAGTACTTC. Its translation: CATSDQTGIQYF.

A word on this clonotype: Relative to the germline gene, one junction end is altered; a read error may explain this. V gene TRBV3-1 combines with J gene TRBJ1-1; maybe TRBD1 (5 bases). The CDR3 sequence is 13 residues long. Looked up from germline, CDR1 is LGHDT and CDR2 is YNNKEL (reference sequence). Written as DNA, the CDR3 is TGTGGCAGCAGGGCCCCGGGAAAGACTGAAGCTTTCTTT. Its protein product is CGSRAPGKTEAFF.

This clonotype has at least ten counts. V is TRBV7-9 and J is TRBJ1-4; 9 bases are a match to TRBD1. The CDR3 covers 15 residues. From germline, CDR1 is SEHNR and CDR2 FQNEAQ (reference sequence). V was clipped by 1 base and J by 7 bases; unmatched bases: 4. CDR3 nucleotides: TGTGCCAGCAGCTTAGGGGACAGGGTTGGTGAAAAACTGTTTTTT. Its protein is CASSLGDRVGEKLFF.

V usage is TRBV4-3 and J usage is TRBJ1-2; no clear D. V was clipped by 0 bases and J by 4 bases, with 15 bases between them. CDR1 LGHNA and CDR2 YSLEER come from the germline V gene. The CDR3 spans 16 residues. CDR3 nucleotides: TGCGCCAGCAGCCAAGAACTGGTGGTTACGGGCTATGGCTACACCTTC. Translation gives CASSQELVVTGYGYTF.

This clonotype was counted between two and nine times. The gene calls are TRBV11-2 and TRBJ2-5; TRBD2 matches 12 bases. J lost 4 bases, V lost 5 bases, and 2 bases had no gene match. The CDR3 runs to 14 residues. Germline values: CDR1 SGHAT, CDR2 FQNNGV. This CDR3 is CASSPGLAGETQYF. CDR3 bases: TGTGCCAGCAGCCCGGGACTAGCGGGAGAGACCCAGTACTTC.

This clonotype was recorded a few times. The CDR3 DNA is TGCGCCAGCAGTTGGAGGCCCACAGATACGCAGTATTTT. Translation gives CASSWRPTDTQYF. The chain employs TRBV23-1 and TRBJ2-3; TRBD2 is a possible D gene (5 bases). TRBV23-1 counts as an open reading frame of uncertain function. This CDR3 has 13 residues. V shed 5 bases and J shed 2 bases, with 8 bases lying between them.